This note documents a single T cell receptor beta chain sequence. This clone has just one count. Its target antigen remains unknown. No much larger clonotype is one base removed from it; base qualities were not supplied. The source of the sample is a study of blood T cell repertoires in COVID-19 (dated by TCRdb to the early 2020s). The study in broad terms: Collaborator samples came from the United States, Italy and Spain and covered acute and convalescent phases of COVID-19. The prospective study material was composed of cDNA or gDNA derived from T cells, B-cell-depleted T cells, or PBMCs. The dataset comprised deeply sampled blood TCRbeta repertoires from subjects exposed to, actively infected with, or recovered from COVID-19. The repertoires were made available in a free public database intended to serve as a resource for research on the immune response to SARS-CoV-2. Samples came from the ongoing ImmuneRACE study (first 160 participants) plus 1,254 subjects from 6 global collaborators. A de-identified subject ID, COVID-19 status, age in years and sex were almost always included in the sample metadata. Where available, HLA class I and class II types were obtained from metadata supplied by the sample provider rather than from assay-based typing. Study-wide conclusions, independent of this receptor: Clinical and demographic metadata were provided uncurated, with the amount varying by source and participant.

TCRbeta CDR3 regions were amplified from genomic DNA by means of the immunoSEQ Assay, a bias-controlled multiplex PCR. Per the authors' processing: Within the assay, amplification of reference gene primers was used to estimate how many nucleated cells each sample contained. Sequence reads were collapsed and filtered to measure the absolute abundance of every unique TCRbeta CDR3 rearrangement. For each sample, productive Simpson clonality was calculated by taking the square root of Simpson's diversity index across productive rearrangements. The immuneACCESS repertoire file appears here via TCRdb, limited to in-frame rearrangements. These files lack a portion of the clones; in checked studies, under half of the deficit traces to unresolved V genes, and the cause of the others is not known. The V and J calls and clone size were taken over from that table, and D and trimming were inferred from the DNA. The sample has 70,000 or so clones on record, approximately 79% of them singletons. Around 47% of the sample rests with the top ten.

Whole blood was collected in K2EDTA tubes by collaborating institutions according to the institutions' own protocols. For TCRbeta analysis, collaborator samples were shipped as frozen whole blood, as isolated PBMCs, or as DNA extracted from either sample type. CDR3 length: 15 amino acids, cysteine to phenylalanine. CDR3 DNA is the only sequence kept; it has 45 bases, read in frame from the first base. Relative to germline, V is 0 bases shorter and J is 5 bases shorter, with 12 bases between their ends. According to the germline V gene, CDR1 reads SGHRS and CDR2 reads YFSETQ. The receptor's source is a human donor in a cohort sampled during active COVID-19. The chain joins TRBV5-1 to TRBJ2-1; possibly the D gene is TRBD2, per 5 matching bases. The sequenced material came from peripheral blood. The CDR3 protein: CASSLAGVGDNEQFF. In nucleotides, the sequence is TGCGCCAGCAGCTTGGCCGGCGTCGGGGACAATGAGCAGTTCTTC.